The rows below give T cell receptor beta chains drawn from one sample of a study of response to subunit inactivated influenza vaccine. TCRdb called the RT-PCR reads again in MiXCR, with one record for every CDR3 protein. The sample has roughly 180,000 distinct CDR3 sequences, around 8.8% seen once; the top ten hold 9.5% to 13%. The starting material was non-naive T cells sorted from PBMCs, obtained on the day of vaccination. Receptor source: a man aged 50-59 years who received an inactivated influenza vaccine. The CDR3 runs from the conserved cysteine through the conserved F or W. D genes are given only for firm matches. The size of a clone is reported for some rows only, either as once, few or many, or as a class for expanded clones.

TRBD1	-	TRBV20-1	TRBJ2-7	CSAWGQGSEQYF	TGCAGTGCCTGGGGACAGGGAAGCGAGCAGTACTTC
-	few	TRBV20-1	TRBJ2-3	CSAEPGLTDTQYF	TGCAGTGCCGAACCAGGACTAACAGATACGCAGTATTTT
-	many	TRBV12-3/TRBV12-4	TRBJ1-3	CASRGPPKSSGNTIYF	TGTGCCAGCAGGGGGCCACCAAAAAGCTCTGGAAACACCATATATTTT
-	-	TRBV6-1	TRBJ2-4	CASSETLAKNIQYF	TGTGCCAGCAGTGAAACTCTAGCCAAAAACATTCAGTACTTC
-	-	TRBV19	TRBJ2-2	CASSARMHTGELFF	TGTGCCAGTAGTGCTAGGATGCACACCGGGGAGCTGTTTTTT
TRBD2	many	TRBV11-2	TRBJ2-3	CASSYPTPGLAESTDTQYF	TGTGCCAGCAGTTACCCTACGCCGGGACTAGCGGAAAGCACAGATACGCAGTATTTT
-	many	TRBV28	TRBJ1-4	CASSLGGLNEKLFF	TGTGCCAGCAGTTTAGGAGGGCTCAATGAAAAACTGTTTTTT
TRBD1	few	TRBV20-1	TRBJ1-1	CSARRGQGNTEAFF	TGCAGTGCTAGGAGGGGGCAGGGGAACACTGAAGCTTTCTTT
TRBD1	many	TRBV12-3/TRBV12-4	TRBJ1-4	CASSSGTGVANEKLFF	TGTGCCAGCAGTTCCGGGACAGGGGTCGCTAATGAAAAACTGTTTTTT
-	few	TRBV20-1	TRBJ2-3	CSAHRAGTDTQYF	TGCAGTGCTCACCGGGCGGGCACAGATACGCAGTATTTT
-	few	TRBV10-3	TRBJ1-1	CAISARTATEAFF	TGTGCCATCAGTGCTAGGACAGCTACTGAAGCTTTCTTT
TRBD2	-	TRBV6-1	TRBJ2-2	CASASGGDLNTGELFF	TGTGCCAGCGCTAGCGGGGGGGACCTGAACACCGGGGAGCTGTTTTTT
TRBD2	many	TRBV29-1	TRBJ2-3	CSVATAGGTDTQYF	TGCAGCGTGGCCACGGCGGGGGGCACAGATACGCAGTATTTT
TRBD1	many	TRBV6-1	TRBJ2-5	CASSRQGIETQYF	TGTGCCAGCAGTCGACAGGGAATTGAGACCCAGTACTTC
TRBD1	-	TRBV3-1	TRBJ2-5	CASSQDPGQAHQETQYF	TGTGCCAGCAGCCAAGACCCGGGACAGGCACACCAAGAGACCCAGTACTTC
-	few	TRBV3-1	TRBJ2-1	CASSPSTGSLREQFF	TGTGCCAGCAGCCCATCCACAGGGTCCCTCAGGGAGCAGTTCTTC
TRBD1	few	TRBV5-1	TRBJ1-6	CASSLKGQGNSPLHF	TGCGCCAGCAGCTTAAAGGGACAGGGGAATTCACCCCTCCACTTT
TRBD1	many	TRBV20-1	TRBJ2-4	CSARDGQVAKNIQYF	TGCAGTGCTAGAGACGGACAGGTCGCCAAAAACATTCAGTACTTC
TRBD1	-	TRBV12-3/TRBV12-4	TRBJ1-2	CASSLGGTASYGYTF	TGTGCCAGCAGTTTAGGCGGGACAGCCTCCTATGGCTACACCTTC
TRBD1	many	TRBV20-1	TRBJ1-5	CSARDGTGFQPQHF	TGCAGTGCTAGAGATGGGACAGGGTTTCAGCCCCAGCATTTT
-	-	TRBV7-9	TRBJ2-4	CASSLDLNIQYF	TGTGCCAGCAGCTTAGACCTAAACATTCAGTACTTC
-	-	TRBV7-2	TRBJ2-7	CASSLAKDSYEQYF	TGTGCCAGCAGCTTAGCCAAGGACAGTTACGAGCAGTACTTC
TRBD1	many	TRBV29-1	TRBJ2-7	CSVELDRSYEQYF	TGCAGCGTTGAGTTGGACAGGTCCTACGAGCAGTACTTC
-	few	TRBV6-1	TRBJ1-4	CASSPGQGLYEKLFF	TGTGCCAGCAGCCCAGGGCAAGGGTTATATGAAAAACTGTTTTTT
-	many	TRBV9	TRBJ1-1	CASSVAQVMNTEAFF	TGTGCCAGCAGCGTAGCCCAGGTAATGAACACTGAAGCTTTCTTT
TRBD2	many	TRBV12-3/TRBV12-4	TRBJ2-7	CASSLGIAGGEGEQYF	TGTGCCAGCAGTTTAGGGATAGCGGGAGGGGAAGGCGAGCAGTACTTC
-	few	TRBV7-6	TRBJ2-5	CASTRNRQLQETQYF	TGTGCCAGCACAAGAAACCGGCAGTTACAAGAGACCCAGTACTTC
-	many	TRBV3-1	TRBJ2-7	CASSQVQGGAYEQYF	TGTGCCAGCAGCCAAGTCCAGGGAGGCGCCTACGAGCAGTACTTC
-	few	TRBV10-3	TRBJ2-3	CAIRVVDTQYF	TGTGCCATCAGGGTGGTGGATACGCAGTATTTT
-	-	TRBV7-9	TRBJ2-2	CASSLSEATGELFF	TGTGCCAGCAGCTTATCAGAAGCCACCGGGGAGCTGTTTTTT
TRBD2	few	TRBV6-4	TRBJ2-1	CASSESGAGGIYNEQFF	TGTGCCAGCAGTGAAAGTGGAGCGGGAGGGATTTACAATGAGCAGTTCTTC
-	-	TRBV6-2/TRBV6-3	TRBJ2-1	CASSYSSSGVNEQFF	TGTGCCAGCAGTTACTCGAGTTCGGGAGTCAATGAGCAGTTCTTC
TRBD1	many	TRBV11-2	TRBJ2-1	CASSLEGTGYNEQFF	TGTGCCAGCAGCTTGGAGGGGACAGGGTACAATGAGCAGTTCTTC
-	-	TRBV15	TRBJ2-3	CATSRAGSGDTQYF	TGTGCCACCAGCAGAGCAGGGAGCGGAGATACGCAGTATTTT
TRBD1	-	TRBV3-1	TRBJ2-5	CASSQDPAGGETQYF	TGTGCCAGCAGCCAAGATCCCGCAGGGGGTGAGACCCAGTACTTC
TRBD1	many	TRBV5-1	TRBJ2-1	CASSLTGDTLYNEQFF	TGCGCCAGCAGCTTGACAGGGGATACCCTATACAATGAGCAGTTCTTC
TRBD1	-	TRBV2	TRBJ2-2	CASSIDRGKGTGELFF	TGTGCCAGCAGTATAGACAGGGGGAAGGGCACCGGGGAGCTGTTTTTT
-	many	TRBV10-3	TRBJ2-7	CAISEWGTTYEQYF	TGTGCCATCAGTGAATGGGGGACAACTTACGAGCAGTACTTC
TRBD1	-	TRBV7-2	TRBJ2-7	CAVDRGNYEQYF	TGTGCCGTTGACAGGGGAAACTACGAGCAGTACTTC
-	many	TRBV10-1	TRBJ2-1	CASSESYVGEQFF	TGCGCCAGCAGTGAGTCGTATGTAGGAGAGCAGTTCTTC
TRBD1	few	TRBV7-2	TRBJ2-7	CASSLDRVPYEQYF	TGTGCCAGCAGCTTGGACAGGGTACCCTACGAGCAGTACTTC
TRBD1	few	TRBV5-1	TRBJ1-6	CASSLGDRDDSPLHF	TGCGCCAGCAGCTTGGGGGACAGGGATGATTCACCCCTCCACTTT
-	many	TRBV3-1	TRBJ1-6	CASSSPLGRNSPLHF	TGTGCCAGCAGCTCTCCCTTGGGGAGAAATTCACCCCTCCACTTT
-	-	TRBV7-3	TRBJ2-6	CASSRGGANVLTF	TGTGCCAGCAGCCGTGGGGGGGCCAACGTCCTGACTTTC
-	few	TRBV4-1	TRBJ1-5	CASSAGLDLPQHF	TGCGCCAGCAGCGCCGGGCTTGATCTGCCCCAGCATTTT
-	few	TRBV6-1	TRBJ2-1	CASSVGEASGEQFF	TGTGCCAGCAGTGTTGGGGAAGCCTCGGGTGAGCAGTTCTTC
-	many	TRBV4-1	TRBJ2-2	CASSQALAYTGELFF	TGCGCCAGCAGCCAAGCCCTAGCATACACCGGGGAGCTGTTTTTT
TRBD1	few	TRBV10-3	TRBJ1-1	CAISAGQRNTEAFF	TGTGCCATCAGTGCGGGACAGCGGAACACTGAAGCTTTCTTT
-	-	TRBV27	TRBJ2-7	CASSLSAGAPYEQYF	TGTGCCAGCAGTTTATCCGCGGGGGCTCCCTACGAGCAGTACTTC
-	-	TRBV5-6	TRBJ1-2	CASSLRTIGYTF	TGTGCCAGCAGCTTACGTACAATAGGCTACACCTTC
-	many	TRBV12-3/TRBV12-4	TRBJ1-2	CASTSRANDYGYTF	TGTGCCAGCACCTCCCGGGCGAACGACTATGGCTACACCTTC
-	-	TRBV12-5	TRBJ2-1	CASVGGQGYNEQFF	TGTGCTAGTGTTGGCGGGCAAGGATACAATGAGCAGTTCTTC
-	few	TRBV5-1	TRBJ1-2	CASSDPPRNYGYTF	TGCGCCAGCAGCGACCCGCCCAGAAACTATGGCTACACCTTC
TRBD2	few	TRBV7-2	TRBJ2-7	CASSLSQATSDQQYF	TGTGCCAGCAGCTTAAGTCAGGCGACTAGCGACCAGCAGTACTTC
-	few	TRBV27	TRBJ2-1	CASSLRLDYNEQFF	TGTGCCAGCAGTTTAAGGTTAGACTACAATGAGCAGTTCTTC
-	few	TRBV7-6	TRBJ1-4	CASSDNRAEKLFF	TGTGCCAGCAGCGACAACAGGGCTGAAAAACTGTTTTTT
-	-	TRBV3-1	TRBJ1-5	CASSLQATQPQHF	TGTGCCAGCAGCCTACAGGCCACTCAGCCCCAGCATTTT